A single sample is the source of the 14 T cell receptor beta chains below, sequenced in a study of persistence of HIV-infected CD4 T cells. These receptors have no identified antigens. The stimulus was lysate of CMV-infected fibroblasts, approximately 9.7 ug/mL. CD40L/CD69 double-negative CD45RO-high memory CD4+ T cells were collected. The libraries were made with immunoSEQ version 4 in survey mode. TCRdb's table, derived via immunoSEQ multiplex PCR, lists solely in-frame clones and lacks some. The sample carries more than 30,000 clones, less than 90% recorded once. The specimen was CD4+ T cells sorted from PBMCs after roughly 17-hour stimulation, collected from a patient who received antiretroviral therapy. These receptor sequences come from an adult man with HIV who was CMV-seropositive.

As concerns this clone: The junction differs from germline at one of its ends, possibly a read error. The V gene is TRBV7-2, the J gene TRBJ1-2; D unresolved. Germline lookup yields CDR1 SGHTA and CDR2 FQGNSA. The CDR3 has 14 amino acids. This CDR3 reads CASSLGQGFGSYTF. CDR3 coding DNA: TGTGCCAGCAGTTTAGGCCAAGGGTTTGGTAGCTACACCTTC. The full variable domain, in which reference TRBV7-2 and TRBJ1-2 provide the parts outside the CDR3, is GAGVSQSPSNKVTEKGKDVELRCDPISGHTALYWYRQSLGQGLEFLIYFQGNSAPDKSGLPSDRFSAERTGGSVSTLTIQRTQQEDSAVYLCASSLGQGFGSYTFGSGTRLTVV.

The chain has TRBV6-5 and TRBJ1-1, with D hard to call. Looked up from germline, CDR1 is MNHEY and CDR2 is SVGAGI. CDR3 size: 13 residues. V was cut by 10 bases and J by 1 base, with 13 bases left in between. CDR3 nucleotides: TGTGCCACCCTGATGATAGCGAACACTGAAGCTTTCTTT. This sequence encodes CATLMIANTEAFF.

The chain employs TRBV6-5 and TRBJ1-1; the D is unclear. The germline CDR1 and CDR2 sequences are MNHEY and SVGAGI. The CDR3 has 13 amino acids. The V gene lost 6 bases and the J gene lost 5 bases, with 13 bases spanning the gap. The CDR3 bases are TGTGCCAGCAGCCCGACCCGAGGGACTGAAGCTTTCTTT. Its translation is CASSPTRGTEAFF.

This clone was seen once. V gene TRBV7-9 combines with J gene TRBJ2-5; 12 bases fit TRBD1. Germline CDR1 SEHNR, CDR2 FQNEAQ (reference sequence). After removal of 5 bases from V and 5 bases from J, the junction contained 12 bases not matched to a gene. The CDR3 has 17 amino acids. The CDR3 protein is CASSQPPRDRGRETQYF. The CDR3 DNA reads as TGTGCCAGCAGCCAACCCCCCCGGGACAGGGGGCGGGAGACCCAGTACTTC.

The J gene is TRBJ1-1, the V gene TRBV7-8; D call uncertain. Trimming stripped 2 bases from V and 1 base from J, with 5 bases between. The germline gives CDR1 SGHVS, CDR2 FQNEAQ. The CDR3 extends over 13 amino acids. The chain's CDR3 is CASSLIGNTEAFF. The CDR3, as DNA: TGTGCCAGCAGCTTAATAGGGAACACTGAAGCTTTCTTT.

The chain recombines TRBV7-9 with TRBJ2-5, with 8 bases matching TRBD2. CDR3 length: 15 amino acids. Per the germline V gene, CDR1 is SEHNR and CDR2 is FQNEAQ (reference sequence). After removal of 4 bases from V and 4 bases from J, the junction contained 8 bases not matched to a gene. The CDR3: CASSYFGGAGETQYF. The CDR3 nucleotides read TGTGCCAGCAGCTACTTCGGGGGGGCCGGAGAGACCCAGTACTTC.

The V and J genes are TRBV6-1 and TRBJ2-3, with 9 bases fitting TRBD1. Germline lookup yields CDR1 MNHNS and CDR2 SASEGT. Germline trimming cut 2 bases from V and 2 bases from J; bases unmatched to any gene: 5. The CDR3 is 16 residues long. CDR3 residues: CASSERQGETTDTQYF. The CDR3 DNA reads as TGTGCCAGCAGTGAACGACAGGGGGAGACCACAGATACGCAGTATTTT.

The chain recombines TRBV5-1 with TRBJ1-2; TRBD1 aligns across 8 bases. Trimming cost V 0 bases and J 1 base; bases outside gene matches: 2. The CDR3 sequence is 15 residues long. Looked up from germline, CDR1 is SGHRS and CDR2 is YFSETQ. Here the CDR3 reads CASSLGQGFNYGYTF. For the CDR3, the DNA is TGCGCCAGCAGCTTGGGACAGGGGTTTAACTATGGCTACACCTTC.

The CDR3 region is CASSFSGTGGSNQPQHF. CDR3 DNA sequence: TGTGCCAGCAGCTTCAGTGGGACAGGGGGTAGCAATCAGCCCCAGCATTTT. This chain uses TRBV7-9 with TRBJ1-5, with TRBD1 identical over 11 bases. The J segment lost 0 bases and the V segment lost 3 bases, leaving 4 bases of the junction unmatched. CDR3 length: 17 amino acids. Per the germline V gene, CDR1 is SEHNR and CDR2 is FQNEAQ (reference sequence).

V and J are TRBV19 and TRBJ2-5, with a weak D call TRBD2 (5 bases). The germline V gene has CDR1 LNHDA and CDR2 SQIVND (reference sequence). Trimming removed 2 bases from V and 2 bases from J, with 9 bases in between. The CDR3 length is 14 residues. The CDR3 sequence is CASSITRGQETQYF. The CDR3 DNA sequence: TGTGCCAGTAGTATAACCAGAGGGCAAGAGACCCAGTACTTC.

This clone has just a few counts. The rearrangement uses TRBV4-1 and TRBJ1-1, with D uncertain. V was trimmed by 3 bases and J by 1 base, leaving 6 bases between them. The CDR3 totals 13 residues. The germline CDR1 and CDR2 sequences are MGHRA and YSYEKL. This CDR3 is CASSQKGNTEAFF. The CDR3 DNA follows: TGCGCCAGCAGCCAGAAGGGGAACACTGAAGCTTTCTTT.

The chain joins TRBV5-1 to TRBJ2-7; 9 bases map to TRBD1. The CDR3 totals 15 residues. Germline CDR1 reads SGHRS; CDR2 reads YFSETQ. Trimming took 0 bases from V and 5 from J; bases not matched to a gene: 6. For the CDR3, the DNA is TGCGCCAGCAGCTTGGCCTTGGGACAGGGCGACGAGCAGTACTTC. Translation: CASSLALGQGDEQYF.

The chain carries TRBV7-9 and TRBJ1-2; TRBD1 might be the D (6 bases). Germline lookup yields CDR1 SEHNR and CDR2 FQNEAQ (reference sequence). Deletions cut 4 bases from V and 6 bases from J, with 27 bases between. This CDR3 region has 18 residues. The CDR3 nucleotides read TGTGCCAGCAGCTGGGGGAGGGCACAGGGAGTCCGCAGCGATGGCTACACCTTC. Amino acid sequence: CASSWGRAQGVRSDGYTF.

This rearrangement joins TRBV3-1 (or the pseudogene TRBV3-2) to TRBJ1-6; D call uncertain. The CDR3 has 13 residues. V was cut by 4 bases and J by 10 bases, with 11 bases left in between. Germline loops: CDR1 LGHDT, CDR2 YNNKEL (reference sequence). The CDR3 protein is CASSLQERSPLHF. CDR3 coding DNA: TGTGCCAGCAGCCTTCAAGAGAGGTCACCCCTCCACTTT.